The rows below give T cell receptor beta chains drawn from one sample of a study of cytomegalovirus exposure and HLA in healthy donors. Profiled with immunoSEQ multiplex PCR; TCRdb holds only in-frame clones, not every one. In the table there are 250,000 to 350,000 clones, 86% of which are singletons. The sequenced sample was PBMCs. The receptor source for this set is a man aged 35-49 years in good health and CMV-seropositive. Both conserved end residues are part of each CDR3. D genes are given only for firm matches. Only some rows state a clone size, as once, few, many or a class for expanded clones.

j_call v_call clone_size d_call cdr3_nt cdr3_aa
TRBJ2-7 TRBV29-1 NA TRBD2 TGCAGCGTTGGGACTAGCGGGACCACCTACGAGCAGTACTTC CSVGTSGTTYEQYF
TRBJ2-1 TRBV28 NA TRBD2 TGTGCCAGCAGTTTACCCCCTAGCGGGAGGGGGGATGAGCAGTTCTTC CASSLPPSGRGDEQFF
TRBJ2-7 TRBV5-1 once NA TGCGCCAGCAGCCTGAGGGATAGCCCCCACGAGCAGTACTTC CASSLRDSPHEQYF
TRBJ2-5 TRBV11-3 NA TRBD1 TGTGCCAGCAGCAAGAGACAGGGGGCCCAAGAGACCCAGTACTTC CASSKRQGAQETQYF
TRBJ1-1 TRBV27 NA NA TGTGCCAGCAGTTTATCTTCTGCGGGGAACACTGAAGCTTTCTTT CASSLSSAGNTEAFF
TRBJ2-3 TRBV19 NA NA TGTGCCAGTAGTATAGATCTGGCGATGGTGGGAGGCACAGATACGCAGTATTTT CASSIDLAMVGGTDTQYF
TRBJ2-3 TRBV4-3 NA NA TGCGCCAGCAGCCAAGATTACCGTACTAGCACAGATACGCAGTATTTT CASSQDYRTSTDTQYF
TRBJ2-1 TRBV9 NA TRBD2 TGTGCCAGCAGCTTCCCCGGTAGGGGACTAGGTGAGCAGTTCTTC CASSFPGRGLGEQFF
TRBJ1-5 TRBV2 NA TRBD1 TGTGCCAGCAGAAAGGGACAGAATAGCAATCAGCCCCAGCATTTT CASRKGQNSNQPQHF
TRBJ2-7 TRBV29-1 NA NA TGCAGCGTTTCGACAGAGACCTACGAGCAGTACTTC CSVSTETYEQYF
TRBJ2-7 TRBV18 NA NA TGTGCCAGCTCACCAGGGGCCCACGAGCAGTACTTC CASSPGAHEQYF
TRBJ2-1 TRBV4-2 NA TRBD1 TGTGCCAGCAGCCGAGACGGGACAGGGGACTACAATGAGCAGTTCTTC CASSRDGTGDYNEQFF
TRBJ2-7 TRBV9 NA TRBD2 TGTGCCAGCAGCGTTAGCGGGAGCATCTACGAGCAGTACTTC CASSVSGSIYEQYF
TRBJ2-7 TRBV7-8 few TRBD2 TGTGCCAGCAGCATGACTAGCGGCTACGAGCAGTACTTC CASSMTSGYEQYF
TRBJ1-2 TRBV19 NA NA TGTGCCAGTACCATCACTCCTCCGGGTGGCTACACCTTC CASTITPPGGYTF
TRBJ2-7 TRBV11-2 NA NA TGTGCCAGCAGCAGGGCGGGAAGCGGAACTTCCTACGAGCAGTACTTC CASSRAGSGTSYEQYF